The clone carrying this T cell receptor beta chain was picked up a small number of times. The table came from immunoSEQ multiplex PCR; TCRdb's copy has only in-frame clones and leaves some out. The top ten clones hold approximately 6.2% of a sample with about 77,000 clones, around 86% of them seen once. This record comes from a study of OX40 agonist ivuxolimab in advanced cancers. Study as a whole: Those treated in dose escalation had hepatocellular carcinoma, melanoma, renal cell cancer or head and neck cancer.

This CDR3 comprises 17 residues. V was shortened by 4 bases and J by 7 bases, with 23 bases between the two germline ends. Germline V lookup: CDR1 SGHDT, CDR2 YYEEEE. V is TRBV5-6 and J is TRBJ2-2; tentative D call: TRBD1 (5 bases). Sequenced here: CD4+ or CD8+ T cells sorted from blood, sampled in a trial of the OX40 agonist ivuxolimab. The TCR originated in an adult with an advanced solid tumor such as melanoma, head and neck, liver or kidney cancer. The CDR3 bases are TGTGCCAGCAGCCGCATCATCCAGACAGCGTCGAGCGGGGAGCTGTTTTTT. It specifies CASSRIIQTASSGELFF. The full variable domain, rest sourced from reference TRBV5-6 and TRBJ2-2, is DAGVTQSPTHLIKTRGQQVTLRCSPKSGHDTVSWYQQALGQGPQFIFQYYEEEERQRGNFPDRFSGHQFPNYSSELNVNALLLGDSALYLCASSRIIQTASSGELFFGEGSRLTVL.